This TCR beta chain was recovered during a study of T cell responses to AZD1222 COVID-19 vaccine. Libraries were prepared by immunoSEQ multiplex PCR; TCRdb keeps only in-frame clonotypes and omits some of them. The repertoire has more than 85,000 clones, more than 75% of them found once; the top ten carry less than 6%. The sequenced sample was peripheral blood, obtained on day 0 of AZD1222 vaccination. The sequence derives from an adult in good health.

The CDR3 region is CASSSVDRRNYGYTF. The CDR3 DNA is TGTGCCAGCAGCTCAGTGGACAGACGAAACTATGGCTACACCTTC. J is TRBJ1-2 and V is TRBV5-6; the D gene is possibly TRBD1 (6 bases). V was pared by 3 bases and J by 2 bases, with 14 bases between. Germline values: CDR1 SGHDT, CDR2 YYEEEE. This CDR3 contains 15 residues. The complete variable domain, with remaining parts taken from reference TRBV5-6 and TRBJ1-2, reads DAGVTQSPTHLIKTRGQQVTLRCSPKSGHDTVSWYQQALGQGPQFIFQYYEEEERQRGNFPDRFSGHQFPNYSSELNVNALLLGDSALYLCASSSVDRRNYGYTFGSGTRLTVV.